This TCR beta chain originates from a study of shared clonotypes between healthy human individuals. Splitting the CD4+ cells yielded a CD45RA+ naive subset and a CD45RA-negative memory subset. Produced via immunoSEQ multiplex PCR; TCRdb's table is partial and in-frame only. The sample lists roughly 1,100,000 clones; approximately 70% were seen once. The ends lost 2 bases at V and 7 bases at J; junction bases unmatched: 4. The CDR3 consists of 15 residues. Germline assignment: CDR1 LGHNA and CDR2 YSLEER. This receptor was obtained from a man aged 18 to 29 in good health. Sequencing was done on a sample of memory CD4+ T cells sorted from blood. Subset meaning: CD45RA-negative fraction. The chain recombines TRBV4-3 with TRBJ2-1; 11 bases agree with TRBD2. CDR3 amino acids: CASSQLLAGVNEQFF. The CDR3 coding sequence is TGCGCCAGCAGCCAATTACTAGCGGGAGTGAATGAGCAGTTCTTC.